This TCR beta chain derives from a study of technical replicates of blood from several donors. Produced via immunoSEQ multiplex PCR; TCRdb's table is partial and in-frame only. The repertoire holds over 55,000 clones, around nine tenths seen once, with over 4% in the top ten. This TCR came from a human donor in good health. Some clones in this sample may be carry-over from other donors' samples. The sample comprised PBMCs.

The CDR3, as DNA: TGTGCCAGCAGAGCCCAAGATACGCAGTATTTT. Amino acid sequence: CASRAQDTQYF. This chain connects TRBV11-2 to TRBJ2-3; D unclear. CDR3 length: 11 residues. Germline CDR1 SGHAT, CDR2 FQNNGV. The V end was cut by 6 bases, the J end by 5 bases, with 6 bases between.